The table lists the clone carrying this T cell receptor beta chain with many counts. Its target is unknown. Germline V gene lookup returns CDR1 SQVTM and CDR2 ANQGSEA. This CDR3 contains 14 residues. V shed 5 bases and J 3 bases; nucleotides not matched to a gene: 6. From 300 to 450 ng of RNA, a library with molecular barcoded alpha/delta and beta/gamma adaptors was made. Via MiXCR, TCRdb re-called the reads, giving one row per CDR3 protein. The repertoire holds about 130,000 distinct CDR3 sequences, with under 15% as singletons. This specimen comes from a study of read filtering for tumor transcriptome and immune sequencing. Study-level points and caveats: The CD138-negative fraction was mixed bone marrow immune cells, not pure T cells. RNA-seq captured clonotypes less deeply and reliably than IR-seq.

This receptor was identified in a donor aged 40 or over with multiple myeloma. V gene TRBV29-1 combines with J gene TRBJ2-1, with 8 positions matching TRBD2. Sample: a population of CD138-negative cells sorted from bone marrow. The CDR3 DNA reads TGCAGCGTTCTTTTAAGCGGGGGCTACAATGAGCAGTTCTTC. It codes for CSVLLSGGYNEQFF.